A selection of T cell receptor beta chains follows, all from one sample in a study of CD8+ T cells in alopecia areata. Assay: immunoSEQ multiplex PCR; the TCRdb copy retains only in-frame clones and omits some. The data hold about 150,000 clones, with around 47% observed a single time. What was sequenced was CD4+ T cells sorted from blood. All receptors derive from a human donor with alopecia areata. Both conserved end residues are part of each CDR3. The D gene is left open where the match is weak. Not all rows give a size; the values are once, few, many and, for expanded clones, a class.

few,TRBV2,TRBJ2-7,TRBD2,CASSARASGSRSEQYF,TGTGCCAGCAGCGCCCGGGCTAGCGGGAGTAGGTCCGAGCAGTACTTC
.,TRBV6-5,TRBJ2-3,.,CASSAGPNTDTQYF,TGTGCCAGCAGTGCCGGGCCCAACACAGATACGCAGTATTTT
.,TRBV27,TRBJ2-5,.,CASSLWRGMGRETQYF,TGTGCCAGCAGTTTATGGCGAGGGATGGGTCGCGAGACCCAGTACTTC
few,TRBV6-5,TRBJ2-1,TRBD2,CASSPSGRSYNEQFF,TGTGCCAGCAGTCCCAGCGGGAGATCCTACAATGAGCAGTTCTTC
few,TRBV29-1,TRBJ2-2,.,CSAGADSAGELFF,TGCAGCGCAGGAGCGGATTCGGCCGGGGAGCTGTTTTTT
.,TRBV30,TRBJ2-1,.,CAWSADIYNEQFF,TGTGCCTGGAGTGCTGACATTTACAATGAGCAGTTCTTC
.,TRBV29-1,TRBJ2-7,TRBD1,CSVRDSSYEQYF,TGCAGCGTTAGGGACAGCTCCTACGAGCAGTACTTC
few,TRBV7-9,TRBJ2-2,.,CASSLVASRGRNAGELFF,TGTGCCAGCAGCTTAGTGGCCAGTAGGGGAAGGAACGCCGGGGAGCTGTTTTTT
few,TRBV19,TRBJ1-2,TRBD1,CASSFDRGRRYGYTF,TGTGCCAGTAGTTTCGACAGGGGGCGACGGTATGGCTACACCTTC
.,TRBV30,TRBJ1-1,.,CAWGVGVNTEAFF,TGTGCCTGGGGTGTGGGGGTGAACACTGAAGCTTTCTTT
few,TRBV5-1,TRBJ2-7,TRBD2,CASSLDAGRALNYEQYF,TGCGCCAGCAGCTTGGACGCCGGGAGGGCCTTGAACTACGAGCAGTACTTC
.,TRBV7-2,TRBJ2-4,.,CASSLAGNQNIQYF,TGTGCCAGCAGCTTAGCGGGGAATCAAAACATTCAGTACTTC
.,TRBV30,TRBJ1-5,.,CAWSGALGNQPQHF,TGTGCCTGGAGTGGGGCGTTAGGCAATCAGCCCCAGCATTTT
.,TRBV5-1,TRBJ2-1,TRBD2,CASSWGSGTSGRLGQFF,TGCGCCAGCAGCTGGGGATCCGGGACTAGCGGGAGACTTGGGCAGTTCTTC
.,TRBV2,TRBJ2-1,.,CASIDPGDQWQFF,TGTGCCAGCATTGACCCCGGGGACCAGTGGCAGTTCTTC
.,TRBV5-4,TRBJ2-1,TRBD2,CASSFWTSSYNEQFF,TGTGCCAGCAGCTTTTGGACTAGTTCCTACAATGAGCAGTTCTTC
.,TRBV9,TRBJ1-1,.,CASSVDGNTEAFF,TGTGCCAGCAGCGTAGACGGGAACACTGAAGCTTTCTTT
.,TRBV9,TRBJ2-1,TRBD2,CASTTTVAGPYNEQFF,TGTGCCAGCACCACAACAGTAGCGGGACCCTACAATGAGCAGTTCTTC
.,TRBV29-1,TRBJ2-7,.,CSIMGGHEQYF,TGCAGCATTATGGGGGGCCACGAGCAGTACTTC
.,TRBV7-2,TRBJ2-7,.,CASSRNQVGEQYF,TGTGCCAGCAGCCGAAACCAAGTAGGCGAGCAGTACTTC
few,TRBV6-6,TRBJ1-3,.,CASSYDSISGNTIYF,TGTGCCAGCAGTTACGATAGCATCTCTGGAAACACCATATATTTT
many,TRBV7-9,TRBJ1-2,.,CASSADNYGYTF,TGTGCCAGCAGCGCGGACAACTATGGCTACACCTTC
few,TRBV5-1,TRBJ1-5,.,CASSPNPQGSGYQPQHF,TGCGCCAGCAGCCCGAACCCACAGGGATCTGGGTATCAGCCCCAGCATTTT
.,TRBV5-4,TRBJ2-1,TRBD1,CASSGYRGEKFF,TGTGCCAGCAGCGGCTACAGGGGCGAGAAGTTCTTC
.,TRBV28,TRBJ2-7,.,CASSSVPYEQYF,TGTGCCAGCAGTTCTGTCCCCTACGAGCAGTACTTC
.,TRBV29-1,TRBJ2-1,TRBD1,CSVEEQGPLLNEQFF,TGCAGCGTTGAGGAACAGGGGCCGCTCCTCAATGAGCAGTTCTTC
.,TRBV2,TRBJ2-5,.,CASSDRETQYF,TGTGCCAGCAGTGATCGGGAGACCCAGTACTTC
few,TRBV29-1,TRBJ2-3,.,CSVDLTDTQYF,TGCAGCGTTGATCTCACAGATACGCAGTATTTT